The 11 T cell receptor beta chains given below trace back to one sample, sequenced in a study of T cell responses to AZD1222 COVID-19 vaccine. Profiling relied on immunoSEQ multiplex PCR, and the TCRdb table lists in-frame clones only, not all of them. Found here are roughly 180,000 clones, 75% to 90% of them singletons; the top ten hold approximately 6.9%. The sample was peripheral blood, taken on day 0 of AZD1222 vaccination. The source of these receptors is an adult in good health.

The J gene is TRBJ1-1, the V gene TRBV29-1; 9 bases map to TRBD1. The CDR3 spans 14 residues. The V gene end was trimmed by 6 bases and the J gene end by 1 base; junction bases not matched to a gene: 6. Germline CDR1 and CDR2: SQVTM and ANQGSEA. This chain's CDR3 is CSVGTGIGNTEAFF. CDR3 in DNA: TGCAGCGTGGGGACAGGGATAGGGAACACTGAAGCTTTCTTT.

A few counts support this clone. The CDR3 reads CSGATGGMTEAFF. The CDR3 nucleotides read TGCAGCGGGGCGACAGGGGGCATGACTGAAGCTTTCTTT. V and J are TRBV29-1 and TRBJ1-1, with 10 bases that match TRBD1. This CDR3 region has 13 residues. Germline-derived CDR1 and CDR2 are SQVTM and ANQGSEA. V was clipped by 7 bases and J by 5 bases; unmatched bases: 7.

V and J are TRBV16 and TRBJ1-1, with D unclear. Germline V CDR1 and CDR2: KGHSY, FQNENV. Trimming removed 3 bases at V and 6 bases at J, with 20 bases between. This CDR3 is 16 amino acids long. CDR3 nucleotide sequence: TGTGCCAGCAGCCATTCAAACCCTGACCGTGAGCCTGAAGCTTTCTTT. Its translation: CASSHSNPDREPEAFF.

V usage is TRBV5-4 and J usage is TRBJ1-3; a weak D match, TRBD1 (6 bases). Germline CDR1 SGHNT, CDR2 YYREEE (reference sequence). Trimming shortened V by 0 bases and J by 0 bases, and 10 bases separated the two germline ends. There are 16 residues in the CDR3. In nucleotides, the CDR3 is TGTGCCAGCAGCTTGGACGGGACAAACTCTGGAAACACCATATATTTT. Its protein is CASSLDGTNSGNTIYF.

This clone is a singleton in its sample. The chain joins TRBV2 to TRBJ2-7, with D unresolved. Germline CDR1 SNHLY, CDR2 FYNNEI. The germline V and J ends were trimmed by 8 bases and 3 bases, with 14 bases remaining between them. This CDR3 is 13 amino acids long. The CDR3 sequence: CASGPSEGYEQYF. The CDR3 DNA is TGTGCCAGCGGGCCTAGTGAAGGCTACGAGCAGTACTTC.

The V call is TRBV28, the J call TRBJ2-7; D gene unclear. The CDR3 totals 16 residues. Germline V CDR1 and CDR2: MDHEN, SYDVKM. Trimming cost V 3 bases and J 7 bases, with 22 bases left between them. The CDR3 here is CASSFPARKDRREQYF. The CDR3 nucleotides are TGTGCCAGCAGTTTCCCTGCCCGAAAGGATCGAAGGGAGCAGTACTTC. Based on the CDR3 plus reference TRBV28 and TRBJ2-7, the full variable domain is DVKVTQSSRYLVKRTGEKVFLECVQDMDHENMFWYRQDPGLGLRLIYFSYDVKMKEKGDIPEGYSVSREKKERFSLILESASTNQTSMYLCASSFPARKDRREQYFGPGTRLTVT.

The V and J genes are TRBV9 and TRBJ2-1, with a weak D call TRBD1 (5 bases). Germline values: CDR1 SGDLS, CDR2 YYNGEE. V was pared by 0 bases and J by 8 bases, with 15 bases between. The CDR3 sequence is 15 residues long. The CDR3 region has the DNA TGTGCCAGCAGCGTAGGGGGAACTTTGGGGCATGAGCAGTTCTTC. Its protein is CASSVGGTLGHEQFF.

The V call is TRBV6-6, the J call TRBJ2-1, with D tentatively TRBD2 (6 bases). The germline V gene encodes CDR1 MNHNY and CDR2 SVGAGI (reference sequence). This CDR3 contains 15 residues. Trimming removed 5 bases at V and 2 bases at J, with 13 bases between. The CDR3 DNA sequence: TGTGCCAGCAGTAAGACTAGGCTTCCCTACAATGAGCAGTTCTTC. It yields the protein CASSKTRLPYNEQFF.

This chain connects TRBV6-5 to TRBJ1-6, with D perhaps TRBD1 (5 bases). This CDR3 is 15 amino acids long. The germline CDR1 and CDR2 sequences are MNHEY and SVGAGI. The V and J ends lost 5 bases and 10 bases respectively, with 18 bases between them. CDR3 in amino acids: CASSPRDIGASPLHF. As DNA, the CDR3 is TGTGCCAGCAGTCCCCGAGACATAGGGGCATCACCCCTCCACTTT.

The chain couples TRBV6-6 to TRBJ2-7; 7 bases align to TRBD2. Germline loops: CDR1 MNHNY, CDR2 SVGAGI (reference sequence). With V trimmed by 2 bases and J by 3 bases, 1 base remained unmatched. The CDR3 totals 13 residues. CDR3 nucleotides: TGTGCCAGCAGTTACCCTAGCGGCTACGAGCAGTACTTC. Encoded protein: CASSYPSGYEQYF.

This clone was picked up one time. The CDR3 sequence: CAIPRDRAPYEQYF. In DNA, the CDR3 is TGTGCCATTCCCCGGGACAGGGCACCCTACGAGCAGTACTTC. This chain connects TRBV2 to TRBJ2-7, with 9 bases that match TRBD1. The CDR3 contains 14 residues. Unmatched junction bases numbered 9, after V lost 10 bases and J lost 2 bases. Germline CDR1 reads SNHLY; CDR2 reads FYNNEI.